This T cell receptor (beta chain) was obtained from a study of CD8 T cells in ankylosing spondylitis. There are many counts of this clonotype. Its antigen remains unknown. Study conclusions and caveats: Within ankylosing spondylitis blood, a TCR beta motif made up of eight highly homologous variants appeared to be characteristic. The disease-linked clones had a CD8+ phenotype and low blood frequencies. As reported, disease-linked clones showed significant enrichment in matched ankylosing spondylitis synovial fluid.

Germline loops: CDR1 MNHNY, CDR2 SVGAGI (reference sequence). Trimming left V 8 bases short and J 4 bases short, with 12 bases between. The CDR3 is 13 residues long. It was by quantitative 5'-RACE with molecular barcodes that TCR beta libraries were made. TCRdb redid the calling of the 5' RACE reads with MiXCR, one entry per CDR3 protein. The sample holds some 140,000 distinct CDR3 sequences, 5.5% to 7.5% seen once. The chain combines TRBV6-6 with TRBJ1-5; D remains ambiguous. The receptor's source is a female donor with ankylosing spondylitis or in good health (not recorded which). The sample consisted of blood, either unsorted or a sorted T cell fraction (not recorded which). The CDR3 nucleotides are TGTGCCAGCTCGAAGGGCCCTAATCAGCCCCAGCATTTT. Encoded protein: CASSKGPNQPQHF.